Shown below are 23 T cell receptor beta chains from a single sample sequenced in a study of metastatic and nonmetastatic thyroid tumors. No patient received treatment before thyroid surgery. Through MiXCR, TCRdb re-clonotyped the PCR reads. The top ten clones hold 20% to 25% of a sample with some 19,000 clones, 30% to 35% of them seen once. Material: adjacent normal tissue. These receptor sequences come from a female donor with papillary thyroid cancer or a benign thyroid nodule (not recorded which). Some clones in this sample may be carry-over from other donors' samples.

V and J are TRBV11-1 and TRBJ1-2; 8 bases agree with TRBD1. J lost 4 bases, V lost 1 base, and 5 bases had no gene match. The CDR3 sequence is 15 residues long. Germline lookup yields CDR1 SGHAT and CDR2 FQDESV (reference sequence). This chain's CDR3 is CASSLDRTGTYGYTF. The CDR3 DNA reads as TGTGCCAGCAGCTTAGACAGGACAGGGACCTATGGCTACACCTTC.

V and J are TRBV20-1 and TRBJ2-7; D may be TRBD1 (8 bases). The CDR3 totals 15 residues. V lost 1 base, J lost 5 bases, and 18 bases lay in between. CDR1 is DFQATT and CDR2 is SNEGSKA in the germline V gene (reference sequence). CDR3 amino acids: CSARVVGQGGDEQYF. As DNA, the CDR3 is TGCAGTGCTAGAGTGGTCGGACAGGGAGGGGACGAGCAGTACTTC.

J is TRBJ2-2 and V is TRBV11-3, with a tentative D call TRBD2 (6 bases). CDR3 length: 16 amino acids. Trimming removed 6 bases at V and 6 bases at J, with 20 bases between. Per germline, CDR1 SGHNT and CDR2 YENEEA. The CDR3 DNA reads TGTGCCAGCAGGGGGATTGGGACTCGGGGGTCCGGGGAGCTGTTTTTT. Residues: CASRGIGTRGSGELFF.

This clone was detected only a few times. The genes are TRBV2 and TRBJ2-7, with D possibly TRBD2 on 5 matching bases. V dropped 7 bases and J dropped 7 bases, with 17 bases sitting between them. The length of the CDR3 is 13 residues. The V gene's germline CDR1 is SNHLY and CDR2 FYNNEI. CDR3 sequence (DNA): TGTGCCAGCACCGAAAGTTTAGCGTGGGAGCAGTACTTC. This gives the protein CASTESLAWEQYF. Looking up the rest from reference TRBV2 and TRBJ2-7 gives the full variable domain: EPEVTQTPSHQVTQMGQEVILRCVPISNHLYFYWYRQILGQKVEFLVSFYNNEISEKSEIFDDQFSVERPDGSNFTLKIRSTKLEDSAMYFCASTESLAWEQYFGPGTRLTVT.

Concerning this clone: Because the CDR3 is missing its conserved closing phenylalanine or tryptophan, this is likely a read error. V and J are TRBV5-1 and TRBJ1-3; D is perhaps TRBD1 (5 bases). The V gene lost 0 bases and the J gene lost 13 bases, with 20 bases spanning the gap. Germline values: CDR1 SGHRS, CDR2 YFSETQ. This CDR3 has 15 residues. The CDR3 reads CASSLGTTSGITIYV. The CDR3 DNA reads TGCGCCAGCAGCTTGGGGACAACCTCTGGAATCACTATATATGTT.

V is TRBV4-1 and J is TRBJ1-2; 10 bases agree with TRBD1. The CDR3 is made up of 17 amino acids. Germline V lookup: CDR1 MGHRA, CDR2 YSYEKL. The trim removed 0 bases at V and 4 bases at J, leaving 8 bases unmatched. CDR3: CASSQESGTGEGYGYTF. CDR3 bases: TGCGCCAGCAGCCAAGAGAGCGGGACAGGGGAGGGCTATGGCTACACCTTC.

This clone is labeled medium-sized. V is TRBV28 and J is TRBJ2-7; 7 nucleotides align to TRBD1. The germline CDR1 and CDR2 sequences are MDHEN and SYDVKM. The CDR3 length is 15 residues. Germline trimming cut 10 bases from V and 4 bases from J; bases unmatched to any gene: 16. CDR3 nucleotides: TGTGCCACCGACGCTCTGACAGGGAAGACGTACGAGCAGTACTTC. It specifies CATDALTGKTYEQYF.

The rearrangement links TRBV4-2 to TRBJ2-3, with 9 positions matching TRBD2. The CDR3 spans 18 residues. Germline CDR1 is LGHNA and CDR2 is YNFKEQ. With V trimmed by 0 bases and J by 1 base, 8 bases remained unmatched. The CDR3 reads CASSQDWMVAGGTDTQYF. The DNA of the CDR3 is TGTGCCAGCAGCCAAGATTGGATGGTAGCGGGAGGCACAGATACGCAGTATTTT.

This chain links TRBV12-3 or TRBV12-4 with TRBJ2-1; D ambiguous. The CDR3 consists of 14 residues. V was cut by 0 bases and J by 5 bases, with 8 bases left in between. CDR3 region: CASSLASADNEQFF. CDR3 nucleotides: TGTGCCAGCAGTTTAGCGTCTGCGGACAATGAGCAGTTCTTC.

This clone was counted only a few times. The chain has TRBV6-5 and TRBJ1-2; no clear D gene. Germline V gene data show CDR1 as MNHEY and CDR2 as SVGAGI. The germline V and J ends were trimmed by 4 bases and 6 bases, with 9 bases remaining between them. The CDR3 is 12 amino acids. This CDR3 is CASSFLGNGYTF. The CDR3 DNA follows: TGTGCCAGCAGTTTTTTGGGGAATGGCTACACCTTC.

CDR3 sequence (DNA): TGTGCCAGCAGTTCGCTCCGGGAAATGAACACCGGGGAGCTGTTTTTT. It encodes CASSSLREMNTGELFF. J is TRBJ2-2 and V is TRBV7-6; TRBD2 is a possible D gene (5 bases). CDR3 length equals 16 residues. Germline V CDR1 and CDR2: SGHVS, FNYEAQ. V lost 6 bases and J lost 1, with 15 bases in between.

The gene calls are TRBV10-3 and TRBJ2-2; 7 bases are shared with TRBD2. V was pared by 4 bases and J by 4 bases, with 6 bases of the junction left unmatched. The CDR3 totals 15 residues. Germline-derived CDR1 and CDR2 are ENHRY and SYGVKD. The CDR3 protein is CAISGGIAGTGELFF. The DNA for the CDR3 is TGTGCCATCAGTGGGGGGATAGCGGGCACCGGGGAGCTGTTTTTT.

This clone was seen at least ten times. The gene calls are TRBV19 and TRBJ2-2, with no clear D. The CDR3 length is 15 residues. V lost 3 bases to trimming and J lost 0 bases, with 8 bases between them. Germline CDR1 is LNHDA and CDR2 is SQIVND (reference sequence). CDR3 bases: TGTGCCAGTAGTATCAGGCACGCGAACACCGGGGAGCTGTTTTTT. Protein: CASSIRHANTGELFF.

By sample share, this clone is medium-sized. V and J are TRBV4-1 and TRBJ2-2; D might be TRBD1 or TRBD2, each matching 5 bases. Germline CDR1 reads MGHRA; CDR2 reads YSYEKL. The V gene lost 3 bases and the J gene lost 6 bases, with 11 bases spanning the gap. The CDR3 is 14 amino acids. CDR3 DNA sequence: TGCGCCAGCAGCCAGGGGGATCGTCCCGGGGAGCTGTTTTTT. It encodes CASSQGDRPGELFF.

The V gene is TRBV6-6, the J gene TRBJ2-1, with TRBD2 matching over 10 bases. The CDR3 totals 17 residues. Germline CDR1 and CDR2: MNHNY and SVGAGI (reference sequence). J lost 3 bases, V lost 2 bases, and 7 bases had no gene match. The CDR3 reads CASSYTWTSGYYNEQFF. DNA of the CDR3: TGTGCCAGCAGTTACACGTGGACTAGCGGATACTACAATGAGCAGTTCTTC.

In this sample, this clone turned up a few times. The J gene is TRBJ1-2, the V gene TRBV6-1; a weak D match, TRBD1 (6 bases). CDR1 MNHNS and CDR2 SASEGT come from the germline V gene. V lost 3 bases to trimming and J lost 6 bases, with 26 bases between them. The CDR3 covers 18 residues. CDR3 sequence: CASSDGLGGGGAGDGYTF. In DNA, the CDR3 is TGTGCCAGCAGTGATGGCCTCGGAGGGGGAGGGGCCGGTGATGGCTACACCTTC.

The genes are TRBV6-1 and TRBJ1-1; D is perhaps TRBD1 (5 bases). Germline loops: CDR1 MNHNS, CDR2 SASEGT. The V and J ends lost 6 bases and 5 bases respectively, with 22 bases between them. This CDR3 spans 16 amino acids. Here the CDR3 reads CASRRIPGSGNTEAFF. CDR3 DNA: TGTGCCAGCAGACGGATCCCAGGGTCTGGGAATACTGAAGCTTTCTTT.

By sample fraction, this clone is medium-sized. The rearrangement links TRBV13 to TRBJ1-5; D unresolved. The V and J ends lost 0 bases and 4 bases respectively, with 7 bases between them. Germline V CDR1 and CDR2: PRHDT, FYEKMQ (reference sequence). The CDR3 loop spans 14 amino acids. The CDR3 reads CASSLGAVNQPQHF. As DNA, the CDR3 is TGTGCCAGCAGCTTAGGTGCCGTGAATCAGCCCCAGCATTTT.

This clone was seen a few times. The gene calls are TRBV6-4 and TRBJ1-1; tentatively, D is TRBD1 (6 bases). Germline CDR1 is MRHNA and CDR2 is SNTAGT. Trimming cost V 6 bases and J 6 bases, with 14 bases left between them. The length of the CDR3 is 13 residues. The CDR3 protein is CASRGSGAAEAFF. For the CDR3, the DNA is TGTGCCAGCAGGGGATCAGGGGCCGCTGAAGCTTTCTTT.

In its sample, this clone was seen a few times. J is TRBJ2-7 and V is TRBV6-1; D gene uncertain. The CDR3 is 12 residues long. CDR1 and CDR2 from the germline V gene are MNHNS and SASEGT. The germline V and J ends were trimmed by 6 bases and 5 bases, with 11 bases remaining between them. The DNA for the CDR3 is TGTGCCAGCAGCAAGCCCCCCGACGAGCAGTACTTC. The encoded protein is CASSKPPDEQYF.

Turning to this clone: The CDR3 does not end in the conserved phenylalanine or tryptophan, so this is likely a read error. The CDR3 bases are TGTGCCAGGCACCCAGGGAACACTGAAGCTTTCGTT. Its translation: CARHPGNTEAFV. V gene TRBV12-3 or TRBV12-4 combines with J gene TRBJ1-1; D gene ambiguous. The CDR3 loop spans 12 amino acids. V was clipped by 9 bases and J by 1 base, with 9 bases between them.

The chain joins TRBV20-1 to TRBJ2-1; the match to TRBD2 covers 7 bases. V shed 6 bases and J 5 bases; nucleotides not matched to a gene: 7. The CDR3 has 13 residues. In germline, CDR1 is DFQATT, CDR2 SNEGSKA (reference sequence). Here the CDR3 reads CSALTSSNNEQFF. Written as DNA, the CDR3 is TGCAGTGCCTTGACTAGCAGTAACAATGAGCAGTTCTTC.

In its sample, this clone was seen many times. The chain employs TRBV2 and TRBJ2-7; TRBD2 matches 8 bases. Germline V lookup: CDR1 SNHLY, CDR2 FYNNEI. The V gene end was trimmed by 11 bases and the J gene end by 4 bases; junction bases not matched to a gene: 13. The CDR3 spans 14 residues. The CDR3 DNA is TGTGCCTCACGGGGGGGAATGACGCTTTACGAGCAGTACTTC. It codes for CASRGGMTLYEQYF.